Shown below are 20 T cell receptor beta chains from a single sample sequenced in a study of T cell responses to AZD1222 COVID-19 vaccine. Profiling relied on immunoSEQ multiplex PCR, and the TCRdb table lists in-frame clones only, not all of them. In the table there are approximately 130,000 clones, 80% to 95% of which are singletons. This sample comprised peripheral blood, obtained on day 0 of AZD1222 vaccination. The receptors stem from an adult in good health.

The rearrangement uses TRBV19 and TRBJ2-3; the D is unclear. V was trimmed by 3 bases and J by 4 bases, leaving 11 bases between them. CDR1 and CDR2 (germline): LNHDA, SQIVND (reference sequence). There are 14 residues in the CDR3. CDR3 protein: CASSITTSPDTQYF. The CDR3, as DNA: TGTGCCAGTAGTATCACGACATCCCCAGATACGCAGTATTTT.

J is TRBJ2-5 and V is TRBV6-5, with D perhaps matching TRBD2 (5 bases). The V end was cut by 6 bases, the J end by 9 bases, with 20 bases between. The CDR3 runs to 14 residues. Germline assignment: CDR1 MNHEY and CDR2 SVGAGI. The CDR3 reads CASSRVSEEDPQYF. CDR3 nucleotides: TGTGCCAGCAGCCGAGTCTCGGAGGAAGATCCCCAGTACTTC.

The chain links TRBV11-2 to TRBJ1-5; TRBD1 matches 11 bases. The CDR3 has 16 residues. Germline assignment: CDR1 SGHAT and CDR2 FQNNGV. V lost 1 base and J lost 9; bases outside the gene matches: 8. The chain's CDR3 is CASSLGTGGGGGPQHF. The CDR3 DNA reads TGTGCCAGCAGCTTAGGGACAGGGGGCGGGGGAGGGCCCCAGCATTTT.

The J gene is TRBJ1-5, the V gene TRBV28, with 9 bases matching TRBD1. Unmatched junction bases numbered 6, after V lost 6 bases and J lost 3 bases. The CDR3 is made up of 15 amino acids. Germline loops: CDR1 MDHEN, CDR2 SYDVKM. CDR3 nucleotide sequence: TGTGCCAGCAGCAACAGGGGGCATAACAATCAGCCCCAGCATTTT. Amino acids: CASSNRGHNNQPQHF.

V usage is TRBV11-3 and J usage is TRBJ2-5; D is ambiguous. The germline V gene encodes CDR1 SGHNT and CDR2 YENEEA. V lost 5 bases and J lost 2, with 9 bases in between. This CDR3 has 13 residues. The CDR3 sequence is CASSMDGQETQYF. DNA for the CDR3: TGTGCCAGCAGCATGGACGGACAAGAGACCCAGTACTTC.

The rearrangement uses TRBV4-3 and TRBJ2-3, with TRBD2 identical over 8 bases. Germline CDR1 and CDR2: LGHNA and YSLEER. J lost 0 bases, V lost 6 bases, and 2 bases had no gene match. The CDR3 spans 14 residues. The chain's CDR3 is CASRREGSTDTQYF. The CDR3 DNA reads TGCGCCAGCAGACGGGAGGGAAGCACAGATACGCAGTATTTT.

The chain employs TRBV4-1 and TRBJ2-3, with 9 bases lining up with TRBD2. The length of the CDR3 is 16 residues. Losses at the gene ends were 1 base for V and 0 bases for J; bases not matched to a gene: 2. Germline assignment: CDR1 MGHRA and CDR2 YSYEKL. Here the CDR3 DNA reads TGCGCCAGCAGCCAAGGGGCGGGGGGGAGCACAGATACGCAGTATTTT. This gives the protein CASSQGAGGSTDTQYF.

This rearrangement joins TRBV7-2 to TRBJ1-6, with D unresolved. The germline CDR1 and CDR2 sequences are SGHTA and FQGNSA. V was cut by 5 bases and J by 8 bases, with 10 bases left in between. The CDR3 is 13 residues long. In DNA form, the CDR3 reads TGTGCCAGCAGCCCCCGGGGAGATTCACCCCTCCACTTT. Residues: CASSPRGDSPLHF.

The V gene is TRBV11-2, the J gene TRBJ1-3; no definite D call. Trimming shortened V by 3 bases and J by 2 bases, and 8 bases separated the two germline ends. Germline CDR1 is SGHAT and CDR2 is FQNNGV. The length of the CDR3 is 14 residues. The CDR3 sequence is CASSFKGAGNTIYF. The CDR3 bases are TGTGCCAGCAGCTTTAAGGGTGCTGGAAACACCATATATTTT.

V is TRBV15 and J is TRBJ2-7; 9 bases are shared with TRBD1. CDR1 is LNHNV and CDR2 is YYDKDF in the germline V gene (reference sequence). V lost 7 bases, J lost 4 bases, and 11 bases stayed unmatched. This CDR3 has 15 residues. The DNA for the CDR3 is TGTGCCACCACCCTGACCGGGACAGGGCCATACGAGCAGTACTTC. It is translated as CATTLTGTGPYEQYF.

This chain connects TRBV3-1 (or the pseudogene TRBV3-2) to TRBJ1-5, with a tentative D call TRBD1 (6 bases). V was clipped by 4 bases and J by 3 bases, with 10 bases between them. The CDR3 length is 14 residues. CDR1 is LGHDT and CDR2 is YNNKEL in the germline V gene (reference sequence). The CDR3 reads CASSPGQNNQPQHF. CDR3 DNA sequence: TGTGCCAGCAGCCCTGGACAGAACAATCAGCCCCAGCATTTT.

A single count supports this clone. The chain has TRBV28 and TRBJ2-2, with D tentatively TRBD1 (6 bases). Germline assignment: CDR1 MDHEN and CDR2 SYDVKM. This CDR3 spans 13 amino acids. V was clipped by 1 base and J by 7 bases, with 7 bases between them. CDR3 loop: CASSLSGDGELFF. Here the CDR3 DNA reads TGTGCCAGCAGTTTATCAGGGGACGGGGAGCTGTTTTTT. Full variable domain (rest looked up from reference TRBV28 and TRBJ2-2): DVKVTQSSRYLVKRTGEKVFLECVQDMDHENMFWYRQDPGLGLRLIYFSYDVKMKEKGDIPEGYSVSREKKERFSLILESASTNQTSMYLCASSLSGDGELFFGEGSRLTVL.

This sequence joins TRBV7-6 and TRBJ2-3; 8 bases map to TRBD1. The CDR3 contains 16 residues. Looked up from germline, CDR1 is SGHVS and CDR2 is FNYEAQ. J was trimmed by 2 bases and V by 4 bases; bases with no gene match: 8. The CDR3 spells CASSSLDRGHTDTQYF. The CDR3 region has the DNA TGTGCCAGCAGCTCTCTAGACAGGGGCCACACAGATACGCAGTATTTT.

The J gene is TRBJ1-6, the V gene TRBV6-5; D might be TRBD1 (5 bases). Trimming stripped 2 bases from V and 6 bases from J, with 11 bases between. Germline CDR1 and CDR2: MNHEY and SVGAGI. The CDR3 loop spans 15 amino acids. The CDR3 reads CASSYRMGLNSPLHF. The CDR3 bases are TGTGCCAGCAGTTACCGCATGGGACTTAATTCACCCCTCCACTTT.

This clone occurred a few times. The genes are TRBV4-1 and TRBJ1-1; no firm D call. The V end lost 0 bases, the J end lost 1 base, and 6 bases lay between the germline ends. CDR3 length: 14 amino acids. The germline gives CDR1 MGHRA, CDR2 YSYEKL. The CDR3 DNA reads TGCGCCAGCAGCCAAGATGTAAGGAACACTGAAGCTTTCTTT. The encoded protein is CASSQDVRNTEAFF.

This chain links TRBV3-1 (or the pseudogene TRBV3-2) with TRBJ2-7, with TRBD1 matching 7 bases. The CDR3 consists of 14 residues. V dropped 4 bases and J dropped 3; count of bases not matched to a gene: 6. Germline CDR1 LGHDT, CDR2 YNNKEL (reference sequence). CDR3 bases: TGTGCCAGCAGCCTTACCCGGGACAGCTACGAGCAGTACTTC. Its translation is CASSLTRDSYEQYF.

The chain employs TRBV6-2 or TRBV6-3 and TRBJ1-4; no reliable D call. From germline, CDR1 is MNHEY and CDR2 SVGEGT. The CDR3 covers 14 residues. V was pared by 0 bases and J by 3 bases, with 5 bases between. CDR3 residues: CASSYSTANEKLFF. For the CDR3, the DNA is TGTGCCAGCAGTTACTCGACGGCTAATGAAAAACTGTTTTTT.

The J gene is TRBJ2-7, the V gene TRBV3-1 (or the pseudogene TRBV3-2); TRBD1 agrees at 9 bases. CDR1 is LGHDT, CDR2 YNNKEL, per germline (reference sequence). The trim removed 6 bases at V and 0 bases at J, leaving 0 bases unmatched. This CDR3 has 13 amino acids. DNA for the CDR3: TGTGCCAGCAGGGACAGGGGCTCCTACGAGCAGTACTTC. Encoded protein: CASRDRGSYEQYF.

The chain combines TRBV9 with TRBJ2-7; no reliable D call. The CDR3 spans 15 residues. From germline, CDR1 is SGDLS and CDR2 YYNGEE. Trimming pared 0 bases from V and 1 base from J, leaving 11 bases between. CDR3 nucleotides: TGTGCCAGCAGCGTAGGTTTTGGCGGTTCCTACGAGCAGTACTTC. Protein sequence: CASSVGFGGSYEQYF.

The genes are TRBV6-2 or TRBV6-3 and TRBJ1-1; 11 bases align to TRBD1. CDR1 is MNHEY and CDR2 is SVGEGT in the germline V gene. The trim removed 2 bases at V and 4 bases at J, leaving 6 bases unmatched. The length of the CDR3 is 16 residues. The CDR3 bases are TGTGCCAGCAGTTACGGACAGGGGGCCTATATCACTGAAGCTTTCTTT. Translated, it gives CASSYGQGAYITEAFF.